This T cell receptor (beta chain) was obtained from a study of blood T cells in healthy people across ages. This clonotype came up a few times. Its antigen is not known. Study conclusions and caveats: With age, beta diversity per million T cells declined roughly linearly, significantly by 30 to 40. Higher diversity and more naive CD4+ cells were features of long-lived donors, compared to aged donors.

Trimming took 4 bases from V and 6 from J; bases not matched to a gene: 10. This CDR3 has 14 residues. Germline loops: CDR1 SQVTM, CDR2 ANQGSEA. There were at least 5.5 micrograms of total RNA extracted from every sample. Sample-barcoded 5' priming and a J-beta primer mix drove a second PCR of about 6 to 12 cycles. Each of the samples gave a minimum of 2.5 million paired-end reads that contained CDR3. TCRdb reanalysed the 5' RACE reads using MiXCR and keeps one entry per CDR3 protein. The sample consists of over 1,500,000 distinct CDR3 sequences, roughly two fifths of them appearing once. This clonotype originated in a human donor in good health. The sample taken for sequencing was blood. The chain joins TRBV29-1 to TRBJ1-1, with 8 bases matching TRBD1. The CDR3 spells CSVGKDRVGAEAFF. In nucleotides, the CDR3 is TGCAGCGTTGGAAAGGACAGGGTTGGTGCTGAAGCTTTCTTT.